This entry concerns a single T cell receptor (beta chain). The V end lost 2 bases, the J end lost 1 base, and 9 bases lay between the germline ends. Germline-derived CDR1 and CDR2 are LNHDA and SQIVND (reference sequence). The CDR3 loop spans 14 amino acids. The source of the sample is a study of blood T cell repertoires in COVID-19. Looking at the study overall: Donors in the United States, Italy and Spain gave samples during acute or convalescent COVID-19. From T cells, B-cell-depleted T cells, or PBMCs came the material, which was cDNA or gDNA.

In the source study's methods: Reference gene primer amplification gave nucleated cell count estimates. Only in-frame clones appear in the TCRdb table, and some are missing; sequencing was by immunoSEQ multiplex PCR. V and J calls and clone size come straight from that table; D and trimming were deduced from the DNA. The table lists a few hundred thousand clones, 91% of them singletons. The Seattle site enrolled patients during active infection and followed them longitudinally. The origin of this receptor is a person between 18 and 30 years old with COVID-19, enrolled during active disease. Sequencing used peripheral blood. The rearrangement links TRBV19 to TRBJ2-7, with a tentative D call TRBD2 (6 bases). In nucleotides, the CDR3 is TGTGCCAGTAGTATAAGGGCGGGATCCTACGAGCAGTACTTC. It translates to CASSIRAGSYEQYF.